The present T cell receptor (beta chain) was sequenced within a study of blood T cell repertoires in COVID-19 (dated by TCRdb to about 2020). The study in broad terms: Samples covering the acute and convalescent phases of COVID-19 were provided by collaborators in the United States, Italy and Spain. A de-identified subject ID, COVID-19 status, age in years and sex were almost always included in the sample metadata. The prospective study material was composed of cDNA or gDNA derived from T cells, B-cell-depleted T cells, or PBMCs. Subjects who had been exposed to COVID-19, were actively infected with it, or had recovered from it provided the deeply sampled blood TCRbeta repertoires that made up the dataset. Where HLA class I and class II types were available, the types were taken from metadata supplied by the sample provider, not from assay-based typing. Samples were obtained from the ongoing ImmuneRACE study (first 160 participants) and from 950 to 1,500 subjects provided by 6 global collaborators. The repertoires were released in a freely available public database intended as a resource for research on the immune response to SARS-CoV-2. The paper as a whole reports these results and caveats: The amount of clinical and demographic metadata varied by source and participant and was provided uncurated.

Participants in the prospective study were enrolled through a virtual design, were aged roughly 18 to 90 years, and lived in approximately 25 United States geographic areas. Cohort assignment in the prospective study relied on participant-reported clinical history from a screening survey and a study questionnaire. Mobile phlebotomists in the prospective study collected whole blood, serum and a nasopharyngeal or oropharyngeal swab from every participant. Over a roughly 2-month period, participants in the prospective study had the option of providing additional blood draws and questionnaires. Prospective study blood samples were shipped either frozen or at room temperature before DNA extraction. TCRbeta CDR3 regions were amplified from genomic DNA using the immunoSEQ Assay, a bias-controlled multiplex PCR. The paper's data handling went like this. Within the assay, amplification of reference gene primers was used to estimate how many nucleated cells each sample contained. To quantify the absolute abundance of each unique TCRbeta CDR3 rearrangement, sequence reads were collapsed and filtered. For each sample, productive Simpson clonality was calculated as the square root of Simpson's diversity index over productive rearrangements. TCRdb obtained this table from immuneACCESS and retained in-frame rearrangements with V and J assigned. These tables miss some clones; where compared with another copy, unresolved V genes account for less than half of the shortfall, and the remainder is unexplained. V, J and clone size were drawn from that table, and D and trimming were deduced from the DNA. This sample lists 300,000 to 400,000 clones; approximately 88% were detected once. Of the sample, 0.9% to 1% is held by the ten largest clones.

CDR1 and CDR2, looked up from the germline V gene, are MGHRA and YSYEKL. V is clipped by 4 bases and J by 5 bases, and the sequence between their germline boundaries is 9 bases long. The CDR3 sequence holds 14 residues, the cysteine and phenylalanine included. The only DNA kept is the CDR3, 42 bases in frame from the first base. On this clone itself: What antigen it recognizes has not been identified. Per-base quality was not reported, and no clone a single base away is much larger than it.

Sequenced: PBMCs or T cells enriched from blood (not recorded which). The chain is made from TRBV4-1 and TRBJ1-6; matching of 6 bases hints at TRBD1 as the D gene. The source of this sequence is a woman in her thirties with acute COVID-19. The nucleotide sequence is TGCGCCAGCAGCCGCGGACAGAATAATTCACCCCTCCACTTT. This encodes CASSRGQNNSPLHF.